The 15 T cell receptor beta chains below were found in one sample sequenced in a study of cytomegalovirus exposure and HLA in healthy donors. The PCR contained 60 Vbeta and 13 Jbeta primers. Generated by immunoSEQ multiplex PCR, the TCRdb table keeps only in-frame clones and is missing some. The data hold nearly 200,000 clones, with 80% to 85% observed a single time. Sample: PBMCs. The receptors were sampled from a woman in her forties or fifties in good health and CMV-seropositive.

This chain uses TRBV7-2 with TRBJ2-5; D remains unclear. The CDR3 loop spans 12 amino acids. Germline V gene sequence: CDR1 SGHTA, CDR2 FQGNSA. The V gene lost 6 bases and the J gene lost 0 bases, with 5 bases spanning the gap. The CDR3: CASSDNQETQYF. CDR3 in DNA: TGTGCCAGCAGTGACAACCAAGAGACCCAGTACTTC.

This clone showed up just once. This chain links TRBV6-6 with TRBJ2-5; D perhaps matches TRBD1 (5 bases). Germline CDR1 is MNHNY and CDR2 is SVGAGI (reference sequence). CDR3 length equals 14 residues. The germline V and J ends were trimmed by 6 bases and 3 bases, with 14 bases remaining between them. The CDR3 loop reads CASSPIGVEETQYF. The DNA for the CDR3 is TGTGCCAGCAGCCCGATAGGGGTGGAAGAGACCCAGTACTTC.

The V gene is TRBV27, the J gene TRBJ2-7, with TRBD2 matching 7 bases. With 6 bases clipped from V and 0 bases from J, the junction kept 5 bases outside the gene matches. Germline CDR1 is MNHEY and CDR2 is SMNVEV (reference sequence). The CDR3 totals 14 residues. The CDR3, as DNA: TGTGCCAGCAGCCTAGCGGTAAGCTCCTACGAGCAGTACTTC. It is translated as CASSLAVSSYEQYF.

DNA for the CDR3: TGTGCCAGCAGCGTAGGCTGGGACAGATCCTACAATGAGCAGTTCTTC. This gives the protein CASSVGWDRSYNEQFF. The gene calls are TRBV9 and TRBJ2-1; 7 bases match TRBD1. The CDR3 length is 16 residues. V lost 0 bases and J lost 1; bases outside the gene matches: 4. Germline V gene data show CDR1 as SGDLS and CDR2 as YYNGEE.

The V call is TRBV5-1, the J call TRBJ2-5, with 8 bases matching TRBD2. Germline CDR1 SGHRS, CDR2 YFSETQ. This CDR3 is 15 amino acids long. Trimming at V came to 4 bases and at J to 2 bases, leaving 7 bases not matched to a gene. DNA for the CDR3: TGCGCCAGCAGCCCCCGGGGGGGGACACAAGAGACCCAGTACTTC. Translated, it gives CASSPRGGTQETQYF.

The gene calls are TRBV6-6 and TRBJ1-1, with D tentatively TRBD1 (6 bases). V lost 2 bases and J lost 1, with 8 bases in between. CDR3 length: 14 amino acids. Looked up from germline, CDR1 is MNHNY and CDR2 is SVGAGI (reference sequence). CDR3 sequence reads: CASSYGGANTEAFF. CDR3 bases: TGTGCCAGCAGTTACGGGGGCGCGAACACTGAAGCTTTCTTT.

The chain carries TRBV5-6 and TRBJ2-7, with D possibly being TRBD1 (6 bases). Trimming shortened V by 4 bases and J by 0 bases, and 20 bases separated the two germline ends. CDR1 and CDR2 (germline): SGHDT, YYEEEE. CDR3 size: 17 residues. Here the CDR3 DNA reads TGTGCCAGCAGCCCTCCCATAGACAGGATCCTCTCCTACGAGCAGTACTTC. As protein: CASSPPIDRILSYEQYF.

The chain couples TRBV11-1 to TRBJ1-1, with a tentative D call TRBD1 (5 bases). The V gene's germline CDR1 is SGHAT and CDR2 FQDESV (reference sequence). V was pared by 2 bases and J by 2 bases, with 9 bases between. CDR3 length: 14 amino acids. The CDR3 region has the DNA TGTGCCAGCAGCTTATACGACAGCAACACTGAAGCTTTCTTT. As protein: CASSLYDSNTEAFF.

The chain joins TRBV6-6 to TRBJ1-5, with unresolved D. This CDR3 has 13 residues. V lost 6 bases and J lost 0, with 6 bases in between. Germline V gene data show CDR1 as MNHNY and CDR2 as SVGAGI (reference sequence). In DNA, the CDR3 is TGTGCCAGCAGCAGGCTTAGCAATCAGCCCCAGCATTTT. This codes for CASSRLSNQPQHF.

Written as DNA, the CDR3 is TGTGCCACCAGCACGTACGGGGGGAACACTGAAGCTTTCTTT. This codes for CATSTYGGNTEAFF. The rearrangement links TRBV15 to TRBJ1-1; D may be TRBD1 (5 bases). V gave up 4 bases and J gave up 1 base, with 10 bases separating them. The CDR3 is 14 amino acids. From germline, CDR1 is LNHNV and CDR2 YYDKDF (reference sequence).

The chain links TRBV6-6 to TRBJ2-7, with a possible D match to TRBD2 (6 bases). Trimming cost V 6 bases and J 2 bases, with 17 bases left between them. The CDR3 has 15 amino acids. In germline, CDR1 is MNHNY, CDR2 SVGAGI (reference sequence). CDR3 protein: CASSSELAGPYEQYF. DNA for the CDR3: TGTGCCAGCAGCTCTGAACTAGCTGGTCCCTACGAGCAGTACTTC.

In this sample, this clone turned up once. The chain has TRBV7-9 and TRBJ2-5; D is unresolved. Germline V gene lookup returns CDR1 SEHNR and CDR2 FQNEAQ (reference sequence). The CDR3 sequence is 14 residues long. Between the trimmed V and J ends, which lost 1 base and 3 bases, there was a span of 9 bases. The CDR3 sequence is CASSLVYTKETQYF. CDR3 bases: TGTGCCAGCAGCTTAGTATACACCAAAGAGACCCAGTACTTC.

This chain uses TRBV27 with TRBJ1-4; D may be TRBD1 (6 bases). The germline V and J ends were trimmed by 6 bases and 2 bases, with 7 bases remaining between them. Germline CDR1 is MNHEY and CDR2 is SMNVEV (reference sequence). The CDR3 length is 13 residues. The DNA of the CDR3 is TGTGCCAGCAGAACAGGGACTAATGAAAAACTGTTTTTT. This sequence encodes CASRTGTNEKLFF.

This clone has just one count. CDR3 nucleotide sequence: TGTGCCAGCAGTCCGCAGCTAGCGGGTTTCACAGATACGCAGTATTTT. Its translation is CASSPQLAGFTDTQYF. J is TRBJ2-3 and V is TRBV28; TRBD2 agrees at 8 bases. After removal of 5 bases from V and 2 bases from J, the junction contained 9 bases not matched to a gene. CDR3 size: 16 residues. Germline-derived CDR1 and CDR2 are MDHEN and SYDVKM.

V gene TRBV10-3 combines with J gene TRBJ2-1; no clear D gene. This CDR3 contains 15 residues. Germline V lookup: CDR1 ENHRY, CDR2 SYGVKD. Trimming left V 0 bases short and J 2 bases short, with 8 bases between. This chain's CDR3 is CAISESVQTYNEQFF. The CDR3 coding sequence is TGTGCCATCAGTGAGTCGGTACAGACCTACAATGAGCAGTTCTTC.